What follows is one TCR beta chain and its context. This record belongs to a study of T cells in Graves' hyperthyroidism and ophthalmopathy. On the study more broadly: The initial diagnosis was the point when peripheral blood was collected, ahead of any treatment.

The CDR3 regions of TCR beta were amplified from RNA transcripts. TCR CDR3 regions were first amplified by RT-PCR with HTBI primers. Via MiXCR, TCRdb re-called the multiplex PCR reads, giving one row per CDR3 protein. The sample has roughly 550,000 distinct CDR3 sequences, more than 15% seen once; the top ten hold over 25%. Subjects with ophthalmopathy showed a Clinical Activity Score no lower than 3, a NOSPECS grade no lower than 4, and a duration shorter than 3 months. The CDR3 is 15 residues long. J was trimmed by 6 bases and V by 6 bases; bases with no gene match: 6. CDR1 is MNHEY, CDR2 SMNVEV, per germline (reference sequence).

The clonotype comes from a woman in her twenties or thirties with Graves' ophthalmopathy. This rearrangement joins TRBV27 to TRBJ2-2, with TRBD1 identical over 11 bases. Sequencing was done on a sample of blood. The CDR3 nucleotides read TGTGCCAGCAGACCACCGGGACAGGGGGCCGGGGAGCTGTTTTTT. This encodes CASRPPGQGAGELFF.